The entry below describes one TCR beta chain. This entry belongs to a study of blood T cell repertoires in COVID-19. Repertoires were generated with immunoSEQ multiplex PCR, while TCRdb's copy carries only in-frame clones and drops some. The table has about 200,000 clones, around 87% seen once. V was trimmed by 3 bases and J by 8 bases, leaving 11 bases between them. The CDR3 spans 13 residues. CDR1 is MDHEN and CDR2 is SYDVKM in the germline V gene. Source material: peripheral blood. The rearrangement uses TRBV28 and TRBJ2-1; a weak D match, TRBD2 (6 bases). The clonotype originates from a man aged 60-69 years who had recovered from COVID-19. The CDR3 DNA reads TGTGCCAGCAGTTTTGGGGGGTTCTATGAGCAGTTCTTC. Protein product: CASSFGGFYEQFF.